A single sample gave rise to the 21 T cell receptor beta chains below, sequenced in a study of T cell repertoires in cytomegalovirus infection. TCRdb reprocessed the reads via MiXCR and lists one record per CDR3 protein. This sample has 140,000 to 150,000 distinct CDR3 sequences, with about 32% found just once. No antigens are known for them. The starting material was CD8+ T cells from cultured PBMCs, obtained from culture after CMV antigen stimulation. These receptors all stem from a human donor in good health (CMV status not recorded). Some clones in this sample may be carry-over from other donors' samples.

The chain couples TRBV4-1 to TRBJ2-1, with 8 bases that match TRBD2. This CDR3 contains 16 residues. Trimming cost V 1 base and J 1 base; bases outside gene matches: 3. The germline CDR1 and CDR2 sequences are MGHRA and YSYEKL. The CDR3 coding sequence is TGCGCCAGCAGCCAAGTCGGGGGGGGGTCCTACAATGAGCAGTTCTTC. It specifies CASSQVGGGSYNEQFF.

The CDR3 nucleotides are TGTGCCAGCAGTTCCACAGGGGGCTCTGGAAACACCATATATTTT. Translation: CASSSTGGSGNTIYF. The chain links TRBV27 to TRBJ1-3; the match to TRBD1 covers 8 bases. With V trimmed by 4 bases and J by 0 bases, 2 bases remained unmatched. The CDR3 has 15 amino acids. From germline, CDR1 is MNHEY and CDR2 SMNVEV (reference sequence).

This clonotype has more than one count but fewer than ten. The CDR3 DNA sequence: TGTGCCAGCAGTCACTCCCTGGTAACCGGCTATGAGCAGTTCTTC. Protein sequence: CASSHSLVTGYEQFF. The rearrangement uses TRBV2 and TRBJ2-1; D unresolved. CDR3 size: 15 residues. In germline, CDR1 is SNHLY, CDR2 FYNNEI. V was cut by 5 bases and J by 8 bases, with 19 bases left in between.

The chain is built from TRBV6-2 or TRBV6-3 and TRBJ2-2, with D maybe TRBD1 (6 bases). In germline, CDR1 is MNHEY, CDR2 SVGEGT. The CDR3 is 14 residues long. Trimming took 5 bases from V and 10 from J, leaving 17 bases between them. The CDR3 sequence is CASSTPTGSVELFF. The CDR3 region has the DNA TGTGCCAGCAGTACCCCGACAGGTTCTGTGGAGCTGTTTTTT.

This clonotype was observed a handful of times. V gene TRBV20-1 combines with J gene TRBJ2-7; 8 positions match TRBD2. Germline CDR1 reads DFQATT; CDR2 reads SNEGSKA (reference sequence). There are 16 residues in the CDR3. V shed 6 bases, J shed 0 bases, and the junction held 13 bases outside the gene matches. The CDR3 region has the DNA TGCAGTGCCCCCCGGGGTAGCGGGGCCCTCTCCTACGAGCAGTACTTC. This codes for CSAPRGSGALSYEQYF.

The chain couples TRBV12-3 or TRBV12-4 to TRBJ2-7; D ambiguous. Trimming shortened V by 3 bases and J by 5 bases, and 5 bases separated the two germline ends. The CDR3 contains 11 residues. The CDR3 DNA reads TGTGCCAGCAGTTTGAGTGACGAGCAGTACTTC. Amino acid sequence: CASSLSDEQYF.

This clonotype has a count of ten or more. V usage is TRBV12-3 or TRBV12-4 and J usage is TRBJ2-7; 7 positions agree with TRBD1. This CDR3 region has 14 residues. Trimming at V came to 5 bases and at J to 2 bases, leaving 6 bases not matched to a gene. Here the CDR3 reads CASSAQGVTYEQYF. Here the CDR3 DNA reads TGTGCCAGCAGTGCTCAGGGGGTTACCTACGAGCAGTACTTC.

The CDR3: CASSTGGGGLYNEQFF. The DNA for the CDR3 is TGTGCCAGTAGTACCGGCGGGGGGGGACTCTACAATGAGCAGTTCTTC. This chain joins TRBV19 and TRBJ2-1; TRBD2 aligns across 9 bases. The CDR3 sequence is 16 residues long. Trimming removed 4 bases from V and 3 bases from J; junction bases left unmatched: 7. The germline CDR1 and CDR2 sequences are LNHDA and SQIVND (reference sequence).

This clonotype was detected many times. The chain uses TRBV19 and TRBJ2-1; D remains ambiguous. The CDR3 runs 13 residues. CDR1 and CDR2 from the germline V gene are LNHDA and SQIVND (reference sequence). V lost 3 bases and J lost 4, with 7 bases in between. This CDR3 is CASSMYGYNEQFF. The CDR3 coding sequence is TGTGCCAGTAGTATGTACGGATACAATGAGCAGTTCTTC.

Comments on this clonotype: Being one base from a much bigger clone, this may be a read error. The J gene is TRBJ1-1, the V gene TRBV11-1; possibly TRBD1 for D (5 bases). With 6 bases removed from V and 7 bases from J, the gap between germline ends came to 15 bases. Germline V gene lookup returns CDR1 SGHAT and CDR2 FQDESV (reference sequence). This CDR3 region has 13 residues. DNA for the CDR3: TGTGCCAGCAGGCGCGGGGCGGCCATTGAAGCTTTCTTT. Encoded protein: CASRRGAAIEAFF.

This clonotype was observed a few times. CDR3 region: CASSVQGNEQFF. The CDR3 DNA reads as TGTGCCAGCAGTGTGCAGGGGAATGAGCAGTTCTTC. This chain connects TRBV12-3 or TRBV12-4 to TRBJ2-1; maybe TRBD1 (6 bases). This CDR3 contains 12 residues. V was shortened by 5 bases and J by 7 bases, with 9 bases between the two germline ends.

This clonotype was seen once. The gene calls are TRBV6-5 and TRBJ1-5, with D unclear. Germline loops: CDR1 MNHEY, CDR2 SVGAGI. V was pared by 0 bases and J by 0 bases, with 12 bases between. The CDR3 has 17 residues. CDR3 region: CASSYSLSLSSNQPQHF. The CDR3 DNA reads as TGTGCCAGCAGTTACTCCTTGAGTTTGAGTAGCAATCAGCCCCAGCATTTT.

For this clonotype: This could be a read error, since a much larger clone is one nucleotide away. The CDR3 bases are TGTACCAGCAGCCCCGGGGCCTCCTACGAGCAGTACTTC. Translation gives CTSSPGASYEQYF. The V call is TRBV5-6, the J call TRBJ2-7; D tentatively reads TRBD1 or TRBD2 (5 bases each). From germline, CDR1 is SGHDT and CDR2 YYEEEE. The CDR3 runs 13 residues.

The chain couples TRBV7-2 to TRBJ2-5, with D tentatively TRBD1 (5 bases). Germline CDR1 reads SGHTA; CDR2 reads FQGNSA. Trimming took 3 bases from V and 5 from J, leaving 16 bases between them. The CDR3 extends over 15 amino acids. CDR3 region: CASSLPDDSAETQYF. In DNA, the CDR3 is TGTGCCAGCAGCTTGCCGGACGACAGCGCCGAGACCCAGTACTTC.

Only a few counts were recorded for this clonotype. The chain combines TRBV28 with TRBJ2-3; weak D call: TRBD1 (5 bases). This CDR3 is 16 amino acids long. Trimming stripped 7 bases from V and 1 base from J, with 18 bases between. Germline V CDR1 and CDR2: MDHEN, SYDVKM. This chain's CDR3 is CASNTARLGGTDTQYF. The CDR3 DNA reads TGTGCCAGCAACACGGCCCGTTTAGGGGGCACAGATACGCAGTATTTT.

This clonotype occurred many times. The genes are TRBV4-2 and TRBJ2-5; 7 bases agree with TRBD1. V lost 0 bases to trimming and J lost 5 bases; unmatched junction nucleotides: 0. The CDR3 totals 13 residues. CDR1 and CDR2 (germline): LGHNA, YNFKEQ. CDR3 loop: CASSQEGGETQYF. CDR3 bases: TGTGCCAGCAGCCAAGAAGGGGGCGAGACCCAGTACTTC.

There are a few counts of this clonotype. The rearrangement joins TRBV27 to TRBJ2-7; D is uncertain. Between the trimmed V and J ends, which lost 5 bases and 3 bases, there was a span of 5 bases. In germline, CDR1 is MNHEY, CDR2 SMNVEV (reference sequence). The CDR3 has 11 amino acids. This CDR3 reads CASSRNYEQYF. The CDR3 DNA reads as TGTGCCAGCAGTCGAAACTACGAGCAGTACTTC.

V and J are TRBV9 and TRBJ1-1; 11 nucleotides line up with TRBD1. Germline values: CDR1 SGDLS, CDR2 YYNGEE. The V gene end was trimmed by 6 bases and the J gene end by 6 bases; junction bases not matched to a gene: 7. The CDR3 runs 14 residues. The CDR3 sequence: CASNPGQGASEAFF. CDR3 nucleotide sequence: TGTGCCAGCAACCCCGGACAGGGGGCCTCTGAAGCTTTCTTT.

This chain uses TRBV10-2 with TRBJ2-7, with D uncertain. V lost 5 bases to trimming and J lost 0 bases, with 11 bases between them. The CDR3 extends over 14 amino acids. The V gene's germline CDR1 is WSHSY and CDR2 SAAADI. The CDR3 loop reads CASSFPPGSYEQYF. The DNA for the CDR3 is TGCGCCAGCAGTTTTCCCCCGGGCTCCTACGAGCAGTACTTC.

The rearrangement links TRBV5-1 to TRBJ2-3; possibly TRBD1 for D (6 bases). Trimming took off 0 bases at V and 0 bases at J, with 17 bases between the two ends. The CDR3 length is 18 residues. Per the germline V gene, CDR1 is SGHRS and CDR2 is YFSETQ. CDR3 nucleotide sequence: TGCGCCAGCAGCTTGGTCTCCGGGACACCCACTAGCACAGATACGCAGTATTTT. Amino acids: CASSLVSGTPTSTDTQYF.

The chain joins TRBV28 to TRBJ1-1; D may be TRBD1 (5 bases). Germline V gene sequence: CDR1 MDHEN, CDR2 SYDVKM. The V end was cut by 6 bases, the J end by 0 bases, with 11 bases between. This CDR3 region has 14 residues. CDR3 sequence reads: CASSLMTVNTEAFF. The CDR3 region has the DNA TGTGCCAGCAGCCTTATGACAGTGAACACTGAAGCTTTCTTT.